The clone carrying this T cell receptor beta chain was picked up many times. Its antigen is still unknown. The CDR3 covers 16 residues. V lost 3 bases and J lost 5; bases outside the gene matches: 8. Preparation of the TCRbeta library involved a method that used unique molecular identifiers. A single record per CDR3 protein comes from TCRdb applying MiXCR to the PCR reads. The table includes 330,000 or so distinct CDR3 sequences, 7.5% to 9% detected once. The data were obtained in a study of T-cell reconstitution after alpha-beta-depleted transplantation in children. Broader study findings: Newly produced T cells mostly accounted for T-cell counts and diversity one year post-transplant. Surviving recipient T cells and intrathymic progenitors accounted for some patients' high TCRbeta diversity at day 60.

The specimen was peripheral blood, collected 360 days after TCRalphabeta/CD19-depleted stem cell transplant. This clonotype was sampled from a female patient between 2 and 15 years old who had a stem cell transplant for Fanconi anemia, so the T cells may come from the graft donor. The V gene is TRBV12-3 or TRBV12-4, the J gene TRBJ2-1; TRBD1 aligns across 9 bases. The CDR3 DNA sequence: TGTGCCAGCAGTTTCATTAGGACAGGGGCGCACAATGAGCAGTTCTTC. This gives the protein CASSFIRTGAHNEQFF.